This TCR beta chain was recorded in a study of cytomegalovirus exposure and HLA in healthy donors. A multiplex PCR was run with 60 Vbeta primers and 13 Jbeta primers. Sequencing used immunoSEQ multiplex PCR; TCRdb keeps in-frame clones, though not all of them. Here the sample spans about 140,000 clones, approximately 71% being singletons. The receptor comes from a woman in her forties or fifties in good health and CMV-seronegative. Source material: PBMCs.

The CDR3: CASSKDRVGAGANVLTF. In DNA, the CDR3 is TGTGCCAGTAGTAAGGACAGGGTGGGGGCTGGGGCCAACGTCCTGACTTTC. The chain is built from TRBV19 and TRBJ2-6; 8 bases agree with TRBD1. This CDR3 spans 17 amino acids. V shed 4 bases, J shed 2 bases, and the junction held 7 bases outside the gene matches. CDR1 LNHDA and CDR2 SQIVND come from the germline V gene (reference sequence).